The rows below give T cell receptor beta chains drawn from one sample of a study of cytomegalovirus exposure and HLA in healthy donors. Method: immunoSEQ multiplex PCR; TCRdb's copy keeps in-frame clones and lacks some. The sample contains some 130,000 clones, 70% to 80% of which appear only once. The sequenced material came from PBMCs. All receptors come from a man in his forties or fifties in good health and CMV-seropositive. The CDR3 runs from the conserved cysteine through the conserved F or W. Each record gives: V gene, D gene, clone size, J gene, CDR3 protein, CDR3 DNA. The D gene is left open where the match is weak. Clone sizes are given selectively: once, few, many, or a class where the clone is expanded.

TRBV11-2	.	.	TRBJ1-1	CASSLTGGANTEAFF	TGTGCCAGCAGCTTAACGGGGGGAGCGAACACTGAAGCTTTCTTT
TRBV7-9	TRBD2	.	TRBJ2-3	CSSSLGGSGGTDTQYF	TGTTCCAGCAGCTTGGGTGGCAGCGGGGGCACAGATACGCAGTATTTT
TRBV18	.	.	TRBJ2-5	CASSPKTRGEGETQYF	TGTGCCAGCTCACCTAAGACCAGGGGAGAGGGAGAGACCCAGTACTTC
TRBV15	TRBD1	.	TRBJ2-2	CATSRDVGSGQGTGELFF	TGTGCCACCAGCAGAGATGTAGGGTCGGGACAGGGGACCGGGGAGCTGTTTTTT
TRBV18	TRBD1	.	TRBJ1-1	CASSQIPGQGMVWTEAFF	TGTGCCAGCTCCCAAATCCCGGGACAGGGAATGGTGTGGACTGAAGCTTTCTTT
TRBV5-1	TRBD2	.	TRBJ2-7	CASSGETSSNEQYF	TGCGCCAGCAGCGGAGAGACTAGCTCCAACGAGCAGTACTTC
TRBV5-1	TRBD1	.	TRBJ1-1	CASSLGGGYTEAFF	TGCGCCAGCAGCTTGGGAGGGGGCTACACTGAAGCTTTCTTT
TRBV28	.	.	TRBJ1-4	CASSLGGGGEEKLFF	TGTGCCAGCAGTTTAGGAGGGGGGGGCGAGGAAAAACTGTTTTTT
TRBV2	TRBD1	.	TRBJ2-2	CASSESTGANTGELFF	TGTGCCAGCAGTGAGTCGACAGGGGCGAACACCGGGGAGCTGTTTTTT
TRBV5-6	.	.	TRBJ1-2	CASRRDPANYGYTF	TGTGCCAGCCGGAGGGACCCAGCTAACTATGGCTACACCTTC
TRBV7-9	.	.	TRBJ1-5	CASSLGRNQPQHF	TGTGCCAGCAGTTTGGGGCGAAATCAGCCCCAGCATTTT
TRBV11-3	.	.	TRBJ2-1	CASSLASGSSVDNEQFF	TGTGCCAGCAGCTTAGCGTCTGGGTCTAGCGTCGACAATGAGCAGTTCTTC
TRBV13	.	.	TRBJ1-1	CASTTWGGDTEAFF	TGTGCCAGCACCACCTGGGGGGGAGACACTGAAGCTTTCTTT
TRBV18	TRBD2	.	TRBJ2-3	CASSPTSGTDTQYF	TGTGCCAGCTCACCGACTAGCGGCACAGATACGCAGTATTTT
TRBV7-9	.	.	TRBJ1-3	CASSPPGSRNTIYF	TGTGCCAGCAGCCCGCCGGGATCAAGAAACACCATATATTTT
TRBV18	.	.	TRBJ1-3	CASSPRGLLGNTIYF	TGTGCCAGCTCACCCAGGGGCTTATTAGGAAACACCATATATTTT
TRBV5-6	TRBD2	.	TRBJ2-1	CASSLLSGRYNEQFF	TGTGCTAGCAGCTTGTTAAGCGGGAGGTACAATGAGCAGTTCTTC
TRBV5-1	.	.	TRBJ2-7	CASSPFAEAERSYEQYF	TGCGCCAGCAGCCCCTTCGCGGAGGCCGAACGTTCCTACGAGCAGTACTTC
TRBV5-4	.	.	TRBJ2-2	CASSLVPGELFF	TGTGCCAGCAGCTTGGTCCCCGGGGAGCTATTTTTT
TRBV7-9	.	.	TRBJ2-3	CASSLGAGLGTQYF	TGTGCCAGCAGCTTGGGGGCCGGGCTGGGCACGCAGTATTTT
TRBV29-1	.	.	TRBJ2-1	CSGGQGSSYNEQFF	TGCAGCGGGGGGCAGGGTAGCTCCTACAATGAGCAGTTCTTC
TRBV27	.	.	TRBJ1-1	CASSFSRQSTEAFF	TGTGCCAGCAGTTTTTCTCGACAATCCACTGAAGCTTTCTTT
TRBV7-9	.	.	TRBJ1-1	CASSLRGYTEAFF	TGTGCCAGCAGCCTTCGGGGATACACTGAAGCTTTCTTT
TRBV5-1	.	.	TRBJ1-5	CASSLSYNQPQHF	TGCGCCAGCAGCCTAAGTTACAATCAGCCCCAGCATTTT
TRBV5-1	.	.	TRBJ2-7	CASSLVTAGEYEQYF	TGCGCCAGCAGCTTGGTGACAGCAGGGGAGTACGAGCAGTACTTC
TRBV25-1	.	.	TRBJ1-2	CASTPTFGDYGYTF	TGTGCCAGCACTCCGACTTTCGGGGACTATGGCTACACCTTC
TRBV18	.	.	TRBJ2-5	CASSGTPEETQYF	TGTGCCAGCTCAGGGACTCCAGAAGAGACCCAGTACTTC
TRBV10-1	TRBD2	once	TRBJ2-1	CASSATSSYNEQFF	TGCGCCAGCAGCGCGACTAGCAGTTACAATGAGCAGTTCTTC
TRBV5-6	TRBD1	.	TRBJ1-5	CASSRRDRFYQPQHF	TGTGCCAGCAGCCGCCGGGACAGGTTCTATCAGCCCCAGCATTTT
TRBV29-1	TRBD1	.	TRBJ2-3	CSVDTGVHTDTQYF	TGCAGCGTTGACACAGGGGTACACACAGATACGCAGTATTTT
TRBV6-6	.	.	TRBJ2-1	CASSYSGPPGEQFF	TGTGCCAGCAGTTACTCAGGGCCACCAGGGGAGCAGTTCTTC
TRBV7-2	TRBD2	.	TRBJ2-7	CASSLLAGASYEQYF	TGTGCCAGCAGTTTACTAGCGGGAGCGTCCTACGAGCAGTACTTC
TRBV18	TRBD1	.	TRBJ1-5	CASSPQRQGSNQPQHF	TGTGCCAGCTCACCACAACGACAGGGGTCGAACCAGCCCCAGCATTTT
TRBV27	TRBD1	.	TRBJ1-5	CASSSEGAYQPQHF	TGTGCCAGCAGTTCCGAGGGGGCTTATCAGCCCCAGCATTTT
TRBV21-1	.	once	TRBJ2-7	CASSMERESRAYEQYF	TGTGCCAGCAGCATGGAGCGGGAGTCAAGGGCCTACGAGCAGTACTTC
TRBV15	.	.	TRBJ1-3	CATSRDRASGNTIYF	TGTGCCACCAGCAGAGACAGGGCGTCTGGAAACACCATATATTTT
TRBV11-2	.	.	TRBJ2-2	CASGEAGWNTGELFF	TGTGCCAGCGGCGAGGCAGGGTGGAACACCGGGGAGCTGTTTTTT
TRBV27	.	.	TRBJ1-1	CASSLGADTEAFF	TGTGCCAGCAGTTTAGGCGCGGACACTGAAGCTTTCTTT
TRBV18	TRBD2	.	TRBJ2-7	CASSRSGLGNTYEQYF	TGTGCCAGCTCACGATCGGGACTAGGAAACACCTACGAGCAGTACTTC
TRBV11-2	TRBD2	.	TRBJ2-1	CASTQPGLADYNEQFF	TGTGCCAGCACCCAACCGGGACTAGCGGACTACAATGAGCAGTTCTTC
TRBV28	TRBD1	.	TRBJ1-6	CASSSRDRGVYSPLHF	TGTGCCAGCAGTTCCCGCGACAGGGGAGTTTATTCACCCCTCCACTTT
TRBV6-1	TRBD2	few	TRBJ2-1	CASRGLAGTYNEQFF	TGTGCCAGCAGGGGACTAGCGGGAACCTACAATGAGCAGTTCTTC
TRBV6-6	TRBD2	.	TRBJ2-1	CASSRLAGAYNEQFF	TGTGCCAGCAGCCGACTAGCGGGAGCCTACAATGAGCAGTTCTTC
TRBV13	.	.	TRBJ1-2	CASSFAVGLRGYTF	TGTGCCAGCAGCTTTGCGGTGGGACTACGTGGCTACACCTTC
TRBV23-1	TRBD1	few	TRBJ1-1	CASSQPQGGAFF	TGCGCCAGCAGTCAACCACAGGGGGGAGCTTTCTTT
TRBV5-1	TRBD2	.	TRBJ2-7	CASRQAGGISYEQYF	TGCGCCAGCAGACAAGCGGGAGGTATCTCCTACGAGCAGTACTTC
TRBV2	TRBD1	.	TRBJ2-7	CASGRQGAFYEQYF	TGTGCCAGCGGGAGACAGGGCGCCTTTTACGAGCAGTACTTC
TRBV6-5	TRBD1	.	TRBJ1-2	CASSYNGQGSYGYTF	TGTGCCAGCAGTTACAACGGACAGGGGTCCTATGGCTACACCTTC
TRBV5-1	TRBD2	.	TRBJ2-7	CASSLVHGTSVEGEQYF	TGCGCCAGCAGCTTGGTCCACGGGACTAGCGTAGAGGGCGAGCAGTACTTC
TRBV1	.	.	TRBJ2-7	CTSSQEGSRQGRGSEQYF	TGCACCAGCAGCCAAGAAGGGAGCCGACAGGGAAGAGGATCCGAGCAGTACTTC
TRBV10-1	.	.	TRBJ2-5	CASSESSLQETQYF	TGCGCCAGCAGTGAGTCGAGCTTGCAAGAGACCCAGTACTTC
TRBV2	.	.	TRBJ2-3	CASSDPERNTDTQYF	TGTGCCAGCAGTGATCCCGAGCGGAACACAGATACGCAGTATTTT
TRBV5-1	TRBD1	.	TRBJ2-2	CASSGTGEVTGELFF	TGCGCCAGCAGCGGGACAGGGGAGGTCACCGGGGAGCTGTTTTTT
TRBV29-1	TRBD1	.	TRBJ1-2	CSALGQGTNYGYTF	TGCAGCGCCCTCGGACAGGGAACTAACTATGGCTACACCTTC
TRBV6-1	.	.	TRBJ1-5	CASSTGYSNQPQHF	TGTGCCAGCAGTACAGGCTATAGCAATCAGCCCCAGCATTTT
TRBV7-9	.	few	TRBJ1-5	CASSLTVSTAPQHF	TGTGCCAGCAGCTTAACAGTGAGCACGGCTCCCCAGCATTTT
TRBV27	TRBD2	.	TRBJ2-2	CARPSGRGGLNTGELFF	TGTGCCAGACCTAGCGGGAGAGGAGGGTTGAACACCGGGGAGCTGTTTTTT
TRBV5-1	TRBD1	once	TRBJ2-3	CASRHRGTDTDTQYF	TGCGCCAGCAGGCACAGGGGCACTGACACAGATACGCAGTATTTT